This TCR beta chain was obtained from a study of beta chain features in type 1 diabetes. Study results and limitations: Sequencing used cDNA, and cells with high TCR expression could therefore be over-represented. Researchers could not determine here whether HLA type influences TCRB rearrangement. Type 1 diabetes patients had TCRB CDR3s that were shorter (moderately but significantly so) in all four CD4+ subsets.

Germline lookup yields CDR1 SNHLY and CDR2 FYNNEI. V was pared by 9 bases and J by 1 base, with 9 bases between. The CDR3 sequence is 12 residues long. By way of CD45RO/CCR7/CD25/CD127/CD95/CD27, the CD4+ regulatory, stem cell-like memory, central memory and naive cells were sorted. Points on this clone: Its cognate antigen is unknown.

Expressed TCRB transcripts were sequenced because the isolated RNA had all been reverse transcribed beforehand. Generated by immunoSEQ multiplex PCR, the TCRdb table keeps only in-frame clones and is missing some. The table records about 350,000 clones, around a fifth of them present only once. The chain is built from TRBV2 and TRBJ1-1; D unresolved. The receptor was derived from a young woman in good health. Sequences were obtained from naive CD4+ T cells from blood. CDR3 region: CARGRENTEAFF. In DNA form, the CDR3 reads TGTGCCAGAGGACGGGAGAACACTGAAGCTTTCTTT.